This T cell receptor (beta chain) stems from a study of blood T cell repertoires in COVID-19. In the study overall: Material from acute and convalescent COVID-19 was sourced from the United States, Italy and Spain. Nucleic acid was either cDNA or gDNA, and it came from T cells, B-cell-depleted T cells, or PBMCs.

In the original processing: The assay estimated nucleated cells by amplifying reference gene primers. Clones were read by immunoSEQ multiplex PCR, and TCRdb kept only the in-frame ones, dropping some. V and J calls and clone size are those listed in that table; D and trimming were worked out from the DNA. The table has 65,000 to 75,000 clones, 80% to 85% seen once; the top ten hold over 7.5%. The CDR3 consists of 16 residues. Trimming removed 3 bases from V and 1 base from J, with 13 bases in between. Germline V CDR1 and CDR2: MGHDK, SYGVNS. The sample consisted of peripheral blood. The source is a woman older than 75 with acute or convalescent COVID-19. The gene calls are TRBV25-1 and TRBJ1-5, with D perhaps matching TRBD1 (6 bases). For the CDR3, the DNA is TGTGCCAGCAGTGATGATGGGGGCTACAGCAATCAGCCCCAGCATTTT. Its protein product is CASSDDGGYSNQPQHF.